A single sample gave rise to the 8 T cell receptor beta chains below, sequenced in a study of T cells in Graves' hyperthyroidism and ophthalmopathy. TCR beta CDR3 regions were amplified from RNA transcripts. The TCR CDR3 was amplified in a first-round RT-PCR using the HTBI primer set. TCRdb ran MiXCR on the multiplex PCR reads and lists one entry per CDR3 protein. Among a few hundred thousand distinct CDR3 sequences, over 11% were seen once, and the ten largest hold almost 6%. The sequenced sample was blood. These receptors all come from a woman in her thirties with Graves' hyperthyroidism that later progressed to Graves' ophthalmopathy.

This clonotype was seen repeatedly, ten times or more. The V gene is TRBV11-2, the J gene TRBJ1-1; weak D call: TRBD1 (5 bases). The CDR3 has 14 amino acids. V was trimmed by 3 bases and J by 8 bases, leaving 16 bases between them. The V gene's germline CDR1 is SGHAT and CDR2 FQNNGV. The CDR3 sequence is CASSFPKEGPEAFF. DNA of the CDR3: TGTGCCAGCAGCTTCCCCAAGGAGGGACCCGAAGCTTTCTTT. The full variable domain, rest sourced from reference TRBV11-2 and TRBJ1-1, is EAGVAQSPRYKIIEKRQSVAFWCNPISGHATLYWYQQILGQGPKLLIQFQNNGVVDDSQLPKDRFSAERLKGVDSTLKIQPAKLEDSAVYLCASSFPKEGPEAFFGQGTRLTVV.

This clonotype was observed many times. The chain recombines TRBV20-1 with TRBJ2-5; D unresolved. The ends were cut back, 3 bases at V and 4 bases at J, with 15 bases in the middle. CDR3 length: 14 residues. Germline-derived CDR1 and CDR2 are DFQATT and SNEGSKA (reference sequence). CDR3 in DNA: TGCAGTGCTAGCTATCCTGGGATAGGAGAGACCCAGTACTTC. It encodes CSASYPGIGETQYF.

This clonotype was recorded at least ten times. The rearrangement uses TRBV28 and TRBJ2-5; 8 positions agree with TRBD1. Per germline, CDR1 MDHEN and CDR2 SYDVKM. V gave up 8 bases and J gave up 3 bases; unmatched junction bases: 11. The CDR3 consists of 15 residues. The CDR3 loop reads CASGLSAGGKETQYF. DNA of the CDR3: TGTGCCAGCGGACTGAGCGCAGGGGGCAAAGAGACCCAGTACTTC.

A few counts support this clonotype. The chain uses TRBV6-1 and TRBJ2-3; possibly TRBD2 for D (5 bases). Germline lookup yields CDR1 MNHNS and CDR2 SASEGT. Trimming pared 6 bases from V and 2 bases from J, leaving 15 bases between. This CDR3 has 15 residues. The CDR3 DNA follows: TGTGCCAGCAGCCCCCGGGGAATTGTCACAGATACGCAGTATTTT. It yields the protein CASSPRGIVTDTQYF.

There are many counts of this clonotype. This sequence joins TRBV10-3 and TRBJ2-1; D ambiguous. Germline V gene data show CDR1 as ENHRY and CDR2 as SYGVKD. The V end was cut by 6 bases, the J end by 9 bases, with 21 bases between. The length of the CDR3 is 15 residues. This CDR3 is CAIRAENVGDSEQFF. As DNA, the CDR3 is TGTGCCATCAGGGCGGAGAATGTTGGGGATAGTGAGCAGTTCTTC.

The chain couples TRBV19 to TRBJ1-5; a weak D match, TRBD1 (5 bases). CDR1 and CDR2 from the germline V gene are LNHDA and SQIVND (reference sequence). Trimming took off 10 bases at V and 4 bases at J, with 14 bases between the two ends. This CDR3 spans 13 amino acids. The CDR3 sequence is CATGDGFNQPQHF. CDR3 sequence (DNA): TGTGCCACTGGGGACGGGTTTAATCAGCCCCAGCATTTT.

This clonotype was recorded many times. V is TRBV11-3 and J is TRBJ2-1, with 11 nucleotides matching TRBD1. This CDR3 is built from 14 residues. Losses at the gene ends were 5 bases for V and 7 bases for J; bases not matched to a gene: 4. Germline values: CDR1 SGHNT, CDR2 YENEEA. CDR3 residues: CASSSRDRGNEQFF. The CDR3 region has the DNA TGTGCCAGCAGCAGCCGGGACAGGGGGAATGAGCAGTTCTTC.

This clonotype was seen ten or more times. As DNA, the CDR3 is TGCAGTGCTAGGACATTACATGGCTACACCTTC. Its protein is CSARTLHGYTF. The gene calls are TRBV20-1 and TRBJ1-2; D is undetermined. This CDR3 region has 11 residues. The germline V gene encodes CDR1 DFQATT and CDR2 SNEGSKA (reference sequence). The V and J ends lost 3 bases and 6 bases respectively, with 8 bases between them.